A selection of T cell receptor beta chains follows, all from one sample in a study of Ad26.COV2.S vaccination and SARS-CoV-2 variants. Data came from immunoSEQ multiplex PCR; TCRdb stores just in-frame clones and leaves some out. The data show some 400,000 clones, around 89% seen once. The sample in question was peripheral blood, obtained in a trial of Ad26.COV2.S vaccine versus placebo. The receptors originated from a person between 18 and 65 years old who received the Ad26.COV2.S COVID-19 vaccine or a placebo. CDR3s include the opening cysteine and the closing phenylalanine or tryptophan. The order of the fields is J gene, V gene, D gene, clone size, CDR3 protein, CDR3 DNA. A D gene is named only where the DNA matches it firmly. Size is omitted from some rows. Given values are once, few, many or a class for expanded clones.

j_call: TRBJ2-1
v_call: TRBV15
d_call: NA
clone_size: few
cdr3_aa: CATSRKTGRAHNEQFF
cdr3_nt: TGTGCCACCAGCAGAAAAACAGGGAGGGCCCACAATGAGCAGTTCTTC

j_call: TRBJ2-6
v_call: TRBV10-3
d_call: NA
clone_size: NA
cdr3_aa: CAISDHRPMANVLTF
cdr3_nt: TGTGCCATCAGTGACCACAGGCCGATGGCCAACGTCCTGACTTTC

j_call: TRBJ1-1
v_call: TRBV5-6
d_call: NA
clone_size: NA
cdr3_aa: CASRSRGAWTEAFF
cdr3_nt: TGTGCCAGCAGGTCTCGGGGGGCGTGGACTGAAGCTTTCTTT

j_call: TRBJ2-5
v_call: TRBV14
d_call: TRBD2
clone_size: NA
cdr3_aa: CASSLSGKQETQYF
cdr3_nt: TGTGCCAGCAGCCTTAGCGGGAAACAAGAGACCCAGTACTTC

j_call: TRBJ2-2
v_call: TRBV6-5
d_call: NA
clone_size: once
cdr3_aa: CASRGLDTGELFF
cdr3_nt: TGTGCCAGCAGGGGGCTTGACACCGGGGAGCTGTTTTTT

j_call: TRBJ1-5
v_call: TRBV6-2/TRBV6-3
d_call: TRBD1
clone_size: NA
cdr3_aa: CASSYSGQGAAYQPQHF
cdr3_nt: TGTGCCAGCAGTTACTCCGGACAGGGGGCCGCCTATCAGCCCCAGCATTTT

j_call: TRBJ1-4
v_call: TRBV12-3/TRBV12-4
d_call: NA
clone_size: few
cdr3_aa: CASSLGPNEKLFF
cdr3_nt: TGTGCCAGCAGTTTAGGTCCGAATGAAAAACTGTTTTTT

j_call: TRBJ2-5
v_call: TRBV9
d_call: NA
clone_size: once
cdr3_aa: CASSVVGGRAETQYF
cdr3_nt: TGTGCCAGCAGCGTAGTGGGGGGGCGCGCGGAGACCCAGTACTTC

j_call: TRBJ1-4
v_call: TRBV4-1
d_call: NA
clone_size: NA
cdr3_aa: CASSQGTVDAEKLFF
cdr3_nt: TGCGCCAGCAGCCAAGGGACAGTCGACGCGGAAAAACTGTTTTTT

j_call: TRBJ1-5
v_call: TRBV19
d_call: NA
clone_size: NA
cdr3_aa: CASSIGLGNQPQHF
cdr3_nt: TGTGCCAGTAGTATTGGGTTGGGCAATCAGCCCCAGCATTTT

j_call: TRBJ2-1
v_call: TRBV4-2
d_call: TRBD2
clone_size: NA
cdr3_aa: CASSQFDWREVNNEQFF
cdr3_nt: TGTGCCAGCAGCCAATTCGATTGGCGGGAGGTGAACAATGAGCAGTTCTTC

j_call: TRBJ1-2
v_call: TRBV6-2/TRBV6-3
d_call: NA
clone_size: NA
cdr3_aa: CASSHHRDLERSLFNYGYTF
cdr3_nt: TGTGCCAGCAGTCACCATCGGGACCTAGAAAGATCCCTATTTAACTATGGCTACACCTTC

j_call: TRBJ2-1
v_call: TRBV6-2/TRBV6-3
d_call: TRBD1
clone_size: NA
cdr3_aa: CASSDRALPRDRGDNEQFF
cdr3_nt: TGTGCCAGCAGTGATCGGGCGCTCCCACGGGACAGGGGAGACAATGAGCAGTTCTTC

j_call: TRBJ2-2
v_call: TRBV9
d_call: NA
clone_size: NA
cdr3_aa: CASSLNTGELFF
cdr3_nt: TGTGCCAGCAGCCTTAACACCGGGGAGCTGTTTTTT

j_call: TRBJ2-3
v_call: TRBV6-4
d_call: NA
clone_size: once
cdr3_aa: CASSLEGTSTDTQYF
cdr3_nt: TGTGCCAGCAGTCTGGAAGGGACATCCACAGATACGCAGTATTTT

j_call: TRBJ2-5
v_call: TRBV9
d_call: NA
clone_size: NA
cdr3_aa: CASSVGVGSSETQYF
cdr3_nt: TGTGCCAGCAGCGTAGGGGTAGGGAGTTCGGAGACCCAGTACTTC

j_call: TRBJ2-3
v_call: TRBV10-1
d_call: TRBD1
clone_size: NA
cdr3_aa: CASSKGQLSTDTQYF
cdr3_nt: TGCGCCAGCAGTAAGGGACAGCTAAGCACAGATACGCAGTATTTT

j_call: TRBJ1-2
v_call: TRBV5-5
d_call: NA
clone_size: NA
cdr3_aa: CASSLIAGEVGYTF
cdr3_nt: TGTGCCAGCAGCTTGATAGCAGGGGAGGTTGGCTACACCTTC

j_call: TRBJ2-1
v_call: TRBV6-5
d_call: NA
clone_size: NA
cdr3_aa: CASSYSGWLKGNEQFF
cdr3_nt: TGTGCCAGCAGTTACTCGGGTTGGCTAAAGGGCAATGAGCAGTTCTTC

j_call: TRBJ2-1
v_call: TRBV5-1
d_call: NA
clone_size: once
cdr3_aa: CASSSTGTTYNEQFF
cdr3_nt: TGCGCCAGCAGCTCGACCGGGACAACCTACAATGAGCAGTTCTTC

j_call: TRBJ2-1
v_call: TRBV3-1/TRBV3-2
d_call: NA
clone_size: once
cdr3_aa: CASSRLTPGVQFF
cdr3_nt: TGTGCCAGCAGCCGCCTGACTCCTGGAGTTCAGTTCTTC

j_call: TRBJ2-7
v_call: TRBV2
d_call: TRBD1
clone_size: NA
cdr3_aa: CASRARQGGSAEQYF
cdr3_nt: TGTGCCAGCAGGGCCCGACAGGGGGGCAGTGCCGAGCAGTACTTC

j_call: TRBJ2-5
v_call: TRBV5-1
d_call: TRBD1
clone_size: once
cdr3_aa: CASSHGQGRETQYF
cdr3_nt: TGCGCCAGCAGCCACGGACAGGGGAGAGAGACCCAGTACTTC

j_call: TRBJ1-6
v_call: TRBV5-1
d_call: TRBD1
clone_size: NA
cdr3_aa: CASSPGTVNSPLHF
cdr3_nt: TGCGCCAGCAGCCCCGGGACAGTCAATTCACCCCTCCACTTT

j_call: TRBJ1-1
v_call: TRBV28
d_call: TRBD1
clone_size: NA
cdr3_aa: CASSSTGDGDTEAFF
cdr3_nt: TGTGCCAGCAGTTCAACAGGGGACGGGGACACTGAAGCTTTCTTT

j_call: TRBJ1-5
v_call: TRBV28
d_call: TRBD1
clone_size: NA
cdr3_aa: CASSFEQGAPREVPQHF
cdr3_nt: TGTGCCAGCAGTTTTGAACAGGGGGCCCCACGGGAGGTGCCCCAGCATTTT

j_call: TRBJ2-2
v_call: TRBV29-1
d_call: NA
clone_size: NA
cdr3_aa: CSVGAGTGELFF
cdr3_nt: TGCAGCGTTGGGGCAGGGACCGGGGAGCTGTTTTTT

j_call: TRBJ2-1
v_call: TRBV18
d_call: NA
clone_size: NA
cdr3_aa: CASSPRVTAANNEQFF
cdr3_nt: TGTGCCAGCTCACCAAGGGTTACAGCTGCTAACAATGAGCAGTTCTTC

j_call: TRBJ1-2
v_call: TRBV7-6
d_call: NA
clone_size: NA
cdr3_aa: CASSPGNYGYTF
cdr3_nt: TGTGCCAGCAGCCCTGGGAACTATGGCTACACCTTC

j_call: TRBJ2-1
v_call: TRBV27
d_call: NA
clone_size: NA
cdr3_aa: CASSFAEPYNEQFF
cdr3_nt: TGTGCCAGCAGTTTCGCGGAGCCTTACAATGAGCAGTTCTTC

j_call: TRBJ2-1
v_call: TRBV11-2
d_call: NA
clone_size: NA
cdr3_aa: CASSLEPAGNEQFF
cdr3_nt: TGTGCCAGCAGCTTAGAGCCTGCCGGGAATGAGCAGTTCTTC

j_call: TRBJ2-1
v_call: TRBV7-9
d_call: TRBD2
clone_size: NA
cdr3_aa: CASSVRAGEGNEQFF
cdr3_nt: TGTGCCAGCAGCGTAAGAGCGGGAGAAGGCAATGAGCAGTTCTTC

j_call: TRBJ2-5
v_call: TRBV18
d_call: TRBD1
clone_size: NA
cdr3_aa: CASSPLPGTGAKAETQYF
cdr3_nt: TGTGCCAGCTCACCACTACCCGGGACAGGGGCCAAGGCGGAGACCCAGTACTTC

j_call: TRBJ2-1
v_call: TRBV11-3
d_call: TRBD2
clone_size: NA
cdr3_aa: CASSLSPLAGAWGEQFF
cdr3_nt: TGTGCCAGCAGCTTAAGCCCCCTAGCGGGGGCTTGGGGGGAGCAGTTCTTC

j_call: TRBJ2-1
v_call: TRBV7-9
d_call: TRBD2
clone_size: NA
cdr3_aa: CASSLKSGGRGDEQFF
cdr3_nt: TGTGCCAGCAGCTTAAAATCTGGCGGGAGAGGAGATGAGCAGTTCTTC

j_call: TRBJ2-1
v_call: TRBV5-4
d_call: TRBD1
clone_size: once
cdr3_aa: CASSLGDRGAFF
cdr3_nt: TGTGCCAGCAGCTTGGGGGACAGGGGAGCGTTCTTC

j_call: TRBJ2-1
v_call: TRBV6-2/TRBV6-3
d_call: NA
clone_size: few
cdr3_aa: CASSPPGPINEQFF
cdr3_nt: TGTGCCAGCAGCCCCCCGGGACCCATCAATGAGCAGTTCTTC